This TCR beta chain appears in the sequencing data of a study of cytomegalovirus exposure and HLA in healthy donors. Looking at the study overall: Among about 190 million T cells, an earlier analysis found around 100 million unique TCR beta sequences. Researchers found that more than 70% of 398 genotyped donors fell within the Caucasian-associated ancestry cluster. Within an early data release were around 80 million unique TCRs drawn from HLA-typed donors. Whole-study findings and limits: Sequencing artifact likely explains a cluster of highly shared sequence variants.

This CDR3 contains 13 residues. The junction had 11 bases not matched to a gene; V was cut back by 8 bases and J by 5 bases. CDR1 is SQVTM and CDR2 is ANQGSEA in the germline V gene. The sample holds a few counts of this clone. Its antigen is unidentified. Primers included in the PCR were 60 Vbeta and 13 Jbeta primers. Clones were read by immunoSEQ multiplex PCR, and TCRdb kept only the in-frame ones, dropping some. In the table there are around 130,000 clones, 81% of which are singletons. The sequencing input was PBMCs. This sequence was found in a woman between 35 and 50 years old in good health and CMV-seropositive. V usage is TRBV29-1 and J usage is TRBJ2-5; 7 nucleotides match TRBD2. The CDR3 bases are TGCAGCTCCTCCGGGGGGACGTGGGAGACCCAGTACTTC. Protein sequence: CSSSGGTWETQYF.